This T cell receptor beta chain stems from a study of shared clonotypes between healthy human individuals. Study summary: For every donor, three CD4 naive, three CD4 memory, two CD8 naive and one CD8 memory plates were used.

The donors, all of them Caucasian adults, lived in Nashville, Tennessee. V lost 0 bases, J lost 5 bases, and 16 bases lay in between. Germline CDR1 reads ENHRY; CDR2 reads SYGVKD. There are 16 residues in the CDR3. When replicate PCRs were run on sorted subsets, they used 200 to 250 ng DNA, some 29,000 T cell genomes. As processed by the authors: Filtering differed because ImmunoSEQ produced junction-only sequences that carried no quality scores. Produced via immunoSEQ multiplex PCR; TCRdb's table is partial and in-frame only. The DNA gave D and trimming, while V, J and clone size come from that table. The sample carries about 1.5 million clones, roughly 97% recorded once.

The TCR originated in a man aged 25 to 45 in good health. The sample was naive CD4+ T cells sorted from blood. Subset in this sample: CD45RA+ positively selected. The V gene is TRBV10-3, the J gene TRBJ1-1, with D unresolved. CDR3 amino acids: CAISESKVGSPTEAFF. In DNA, the CDR3 is TGTGCCATCAGTGAGTCGAAGGTAGGAAGCCCGACTGAAGCTTTCTTT.